The present T cell receptor (beta chain) was sequenced within a study of blood T cell repertoires in COVID-19. Study-wide background: COVID-19 samples from acute and convalescent phases originated in the United States, Italy and Spain. The cDNA or gDNA used as material had been derived from T cells, B-cell-depleted T cells, or PBMCs.

The V gene lost 8 bases and the J gene lost 0 bases, with 14 bases spanning the gap. Germline CDR1 is SQVTM and CDR2 is ANQGSEA. The CDR3 totals 14 residues. In the authors' methods: Amplified reference gene primers provided the basis for estimating nucleated cell counts. This table comes from immunoSEQ multiplex PCR, and its TCRdb copy is limited to in-frame clones, with some not included. The DNA was the basis for D and trimming; V, J and clone size are from that table. The sample includes under 200,000 clones, about 80% seen only once; the top ten take about a tenth. The sequence was obtained from a man between 65 and 79 years old with active or convalescent COVID-19. The rearrangement links TRBV29-1 to TRBJ1-5, with TRBD1 as a possible D gene (6 bases). The specimen was peripheral blood. This CDR3 is CSPRDTYSNQPQHF. CDR3 DNA sequence: TGCAGCCCCCGGGACACCTATAGCAATCAGCCCCAGCATTTT.